One and the same sample provided the 27 T cell receptor beta chains below, sequenced in a study of cytomegalovirus exposure and HLA in healthy donors. 13 Jbeta primers and 60 Vbeta primers were used for the PCR. The assay was immunoSEQ multiplex PCR, and TCRdb's table has in-frame clones only and misses some. The table records about 130,000 clones, around 83% of them present only once. Sample: PBMCs. These receptors were collected from a girl aged 2-10 years in good health and CMV-seronegative.

This clone appeared once. The chain uses TRBV7-6 and TRBJ1-2; D is possibly TRBD1 (6 bases). The V end was cut by 4 bases, the J end by 8 bases, with 20 bases between. The germline gives CDR1 SGHVS, CDR2 FNYEAQ. The CDR3 totals 15 residues. CDR3 in DNA: TGTGCCAGCAGCTCTAGTCCCTCAGGGGTTGGGGGCTACACCTTC. Amino acids: CASSSSPSGVGGYTF.

The V and J genes are TRBV7-8 and TRBJ2-7; 11 nucleotides align to TRBD2. The CDR3 is 14 residues long. Per germline, CDR1 SGHVS and CDR2 FQNEAQ. V was pared by 8 bases and J by 7 bases, with 10 bases of the junction left unmatched. The CDR3 sequence: CASCSLAGVGEQYF. CDR3 coding DNA: TGTGCCAGCTGCTCACTAGCGGGAGTGGGGGAGCAGTACTTC.

This clone was found a few times. This sequence joins TRBV27 and TRBJ2-1, with 8 bases fitting TRBD1. The CDR3 loop spans 13 amino acids. Germline loops: CDR1 MNHEY, CDR2 SMNVEV (reference sequence). V lost 6 bases and J lost 6; bases outside the gene matches: 4. CDR3 sequence: CASRTGAVNEQFF. CDR3 DNA: TGTGCCAGCAGGACAGGGGCCGTCAATGAGCAGTTCTTC.

The chain carries TRBV10-1 and TRBJ2-3, with TRBD2 matching over 14 bases. With V trimmed by 5 bases and J by 4 bases, 5 bases remained unmatched. This CDR3 spans 16 amino acids. CDR1 and CDR2 (germline): WNHNN, SYGVQD (reference sequence). The CDR3 sequence: CASSLGTSGSSDTQYF. The CDR3 region has the DNA TGCGCCAGCAGTCTCGGGACTAGCGGGAGCTCAGATACGCAGTATTTT.

This chain connects TRBV27 to TRBJ2-1, with D maybe TRBD2 (6 bases). Trimming stripped 1 base from V and 8 bases from J, with 15 bases between. CDR1 and CDR2 (germline): MNHEY, SMNVEV (reference sequence). There are 15 residues in the CDR3. CDR3 DNA: TGTGCCAGCAGTTTATTTCGCAGGGACTGGGATGAGCAGTTCTTC. Its translation is CASSLFRRDWDEQFF.

The CDR3, as DNA: TGTGCCAGCAGCCCACTGCCAGGGCCCTACGAGCAGTACTTC. Protein sequence: CASSPLPGPYEQYF. This chain links TRBV7-9 with TRBJ2-5; the D gene is possibly TRBD1 (5 bases). The J call may be mistaken, given a closer DNA end match to TRBJ2-7. Germline CDR1 and CDR2: SEHNR and FQNEAQ (reference sequence). CDR3 length equals 14 residues.

The gene calls are TRBV6-4 and TRBJ2-7; D may be TRBD2 (6 bases). CDR3 length equals 17 residues. Looked up from germline, CDR1 is MRHNA and CDR2 is SNTAGT. The V gene lost 4 bases and the J gene lost 0 bases, with 19 bases spanning the gap. The CDR3 is CASSGRVGGTSSYEQYF. Written as DNA, the CDR3 is TGTGCCAGCAGTGGAAGGGTGGGGGGTACGAGCTCCTACGAGCAGTACTTC.

The gene calls are TRBV4-2 and TRBJ2-3; D is uncertain. Germline V gene data show CDR1 as LGHNA and CDR2 as YNFKEQ. Trimming pared 4 bases from V and 5 bases from J, leaving 10 bases between. The CDR3 loop spans 13 amino acids. The CDR3 loop is CASSPPLGDTQYF. The DNA for the CDR3 is TGTGCCAGCAGCCCGCCTCTAGGAGATACGCAGTATTTT.

This clone showed up just once. The J gene is TRBJ2-5, the V gene TRBV5-8; TRBD1 matches at 8 bases. The CDR3 is made up of 17 amino acids. V lost 4 bases and J lost 4; bases outside the gene matches: 15. Per germline, CDR1 SGHTS and CDR2 YDEGEE. The CDR3 sequence: CASSIGTGRRGGETQYF. DNA for the CDR3: TGTGCCAGCAGCATAGGGACAGGCCGACGAGGGGGAGAGACCCAGTACTTC.

V gene TRBV5-1 combines with J gene TRBJ2-5, with TRBD2 matching 11 bases. Germline V gives CDR1 SGHRS, CDR2 YFSETQ. This CDR3 has 13 amino acids. Germline trimming cut 5 bases from V and 4 bases from J; bases unmatched to any gene: 1. CDR3 region: CASSSGGAETQYF. The CDR3, as DNA: TGCGCCAGCAGTAGCGGGGGGGCAGAGACCCAGTACTTC. Complete variable domain (other parts from reference TRBV5-1 and TRBJ2-5): KAGVTQTPRYLIKTRGQQVTLSCSPISGHRSVSWYQQTPGQGLQFLFEYFSETQRNKGNFPGRFSGRQFSNSRSEMNVSTLELGDSALYLCASSSGGAETQYFGPGTRLLVL.

This sequence joins TRBV28 and TRBJ2-6; TRBD1 is a possible D gene (6 bases). The CDR3 loop spans 15 amino acids. Germline V CDR1 and CDR2: MDHEN, SYDVKM. V was cut by 4 bases and J by 0 bases, with 7 bases left in between. CDR3 sequence (DNA): TGTGCCAGCAGTTCAGGGGCCTCTGGGGCCAACGTCCTGACTTTC. Translation: CASSSGASGANVLTF.

The J gene is TRBJ1-1, the V gene TRBV29-1, with 7 bases matching TRBD1. V gave up 6 bases and J gave up 1 base; unmatched junction bases: 5. This CDR3 contains 13 residues. Per the germline V gene, CDR1 is SQVTM and CDR2 is ANQGSEA. CDR3 DNA: TGCAGCGTCCACAGACAGGGGAACACTGAAGCTTTCTTT. Translation gives CSVHRQGNTEAFF.

The rearrangement links TRBV10-1 to TRBJ2-7; 7 nucleotides match TRBD1. There are 17 residues in the CDR3. The germline V gene encodes CDR1 WNHNN and CDR2 SYGVQD (reference sequence). V lost 3 bases and J lost 3; bases outside the gene matches: 14. Written as DNA, the CDR3 is TGCGCCAGCAGTGATTCACCCTGGACAGGAGAACTCTACGAGCAGTACTTC. Translating gives CASSDSPWTGELYEQYF.

The chain carries TRBV19 and TRBJ1-2; unclear D gene. CDR1 LNHDA and CDR2 SQIVND come from the germline V gene (reference sequence). This CDR3 contains 16 residues. Trimming stripped 6 bases from V and 4 bases from J, with 21 bases between. CDR3 loop: CASSLQMGLVSYGYTF. The DNA for the CDR3 is TGTGCCAGTAGCCTCCAGATGGGCTTGGTTAGCTATGGCTACACCTTC.

This clone turned up a few times. This chain connects TRBV5-6 to TRBJ1-1; no clear D gene. Trimming took 2 bases from V and 0 from J, leaving 8 bases between them. The CDR3 consists of 14 residues. The germline V gene has CDR1 SGHDT and CDR2 YYEEEE. In DNA form, the CDR3 reads TGTGCCAGCAGCTTTTTTACGGTGAACACTGAAGCTTTCTTT. Protein product: CASSFFTVNTEAFF.

The rearrangement links TRBV18 to TRBJ2-3; 7 bases map to TRBD1. Germline V gene sequence: CDR1 KGHSH, CDR2 LQKENI. CDR3 length equals 17 residues. V trimming: 0 bases; J trimming: 4 bases; junction bases outside the gene matches: 10. CDR3 amino acids: CASSPPGNEGASDTQYF. CDR3 bases: TGTGCCAGCTCACCACCGGGCAACGAGGGGGCCTCAGATACGCAGTATTTT.

This clone was picked up one time. This sequence joins TRBV7-9 and TRBJ1-2, with TRBD1 matching 7 bases. Germline CDR1 is SEHNR and CDR2 is FQNEAQ (reference sequence). The ends lost 10 bases at V and 4 bases at J; junction bases unmatched: 9. This CDR3 has 13 residues. In nucleotides, the CDR3 is TGTGCCACTACTAACCAGGGGGTCTATGGCTACACCTTC. Its translation is CATTNQGVYGYTF.

The V call is TRBV28, the J call TRBJ2-5; 7 positions match TRBD1. After removal of 6 bases from V and 2 bases from J, the junction contained 12 bases not matched to a gene. This CDR3 has 16 amino acids. In germline, CDR1 is MDHEN, CDR2 SYDVKM. The chain's CDR3 is CASRSTGAPYQETQYF. Written as DNA, the CDR3 is TGTGCCAGCAGATCAACAGGGGCCCCGTATCAAGAGACCCAGTACTTC. Variable domain in full (rest from reference TRBV28 and TRBJ2-5): DVKVTQSSRYLVKRTGEKVFLECVQDMDHENMFWYRQDPGLGLRLIYFSYDVKMKEKGDIPEGYSVSREKKERFSLILESASTNQTSMYLCASRSTGAPYQETQYFGPGTRLLVL.

The J gene is TRBJ2-3, the V gene TRBV6-1; D not resolved. The CDR3 is 13 amino acids. Germline V gene lookup returns CDR1 MNHNS and CDR2 SASEGT. The V and J ends lost 5 bases and 4 bases respectively, with 10 bases between them. The CDR3 loop reads CASSRLYSDTQYF. CDR3 sequence (DNA): TGTGCCAGCAGTCGTCTATATTCAGATACGCAGTATTTT.

The chain uses TRBV19 and TRBJ2-2; the D gene is possibly TRBD2 (5 bases). The CDR3 runs 13 residues. V lost 9 bases and J lost 6, with 14 bases in between. The germline V gene has CDR1 LNHDA and CDR2 SQIVND (reference sequence). The CDR3 DNA follows: TGTGCCAGCCACGGAGGCAGTTCCGGGGAGCTGTTTTTT. Its protein is CASHGGSSGELFF.

This clone was detected once. The CDR3: CASSLTGTGNEQYF. The CDR3 region has the DNA TGTGCCAGCAGCTTAACCGGGACAGGGAACGAGCAGTACTTC. This chain joins TRBV7-3 and TRBJ2-5; 9 positions agree with TRBD1. The J call is doubtful: the DNA matches TRBJ2-7 better. Germline V gene lookup returns CDR1 SGHTA and CDR2 FQGTGA. The CDR3 contains 14 residues.

The chain has TRBV5-1 and TRBJ2-3, with unresolved D. Trimming took off 0 bases at V and 1 base at J, with 6 bases between the two ends. Germline V CDR1 and CDR2: SGHRS, YFSETQ. The CDR3 is 14 amino acids. The CDR3 protein is CASSLVSGTDTQYF. In DNA form, the CDR3 reads TGCGCCAGCAGCTTGGTCTCCGGCACAGATACGCAGTATTTT.

The chain is built from TRBV7-9 and TRBJ1-1; D call uncertain. This CDR3 comprises 14 residues. V gave up 5 bases and J gave up 1 base, with 11 bases separating them. Germline V CDR1 and CDR2: SEHNR, FQNEAQ (reference sequence). CDR3 sequence: CASSVPRGNTEAFF. As DNA, the CDR3 is TGTGCCAGCAGCGTGCCTCGGGGGAACACTGAAGCTTTCTTT.

The V call is TRBV13, the J call TRBJ1-1; no definite D call. Germline V CDR1 and CDR2: PRHDT, FYEKMQ (reference sequence). V was shortened by 8 bases and J by 7 bases, with 17 bases between the two germline ends. This CDR3 has 13 amino acids. In DNA form, the CDR3 reads TGTGCCAGCTCCTCCGGAGCCAAAAATGAAGCTTTCTTT. As protein: CASSSGAKNEAFF.

This clone has a handful of counts. J is TRBJ1-1 and V is TRBV30; no definite D call. In germline, CDR1 is GTSNPN, CDR2 SVGIG (reference sequence). V shed 2 bases and J shed 7 bases, with 5 bases lying between them. This CDR3 has 10 residues. The DNA for the CDR3 is TGTGCCTGGAGTCGGGGTGAAGCTTTCTTT. Residues: CAWSRGEAFF.

The chain joins TRBV23-1 to TRBJ2-5; D call uncertain. Matching the DNA end better, TRBJ2-7 makes the J call doubtful. TRBV23-1 is an open reading frame, and its role is uncertain. CDR3 length: 16 amino acids. Here the CDR3 reads CASSQFVFSLDYEQYF. CDR3 sequence (DNA): TGCGCCAGCAGTCAGTTCGTGTTCTCTCTGGACTACGAGCAGTACTTC.

The chain employs TRBV5-1 and TRBJ2-3, with D possibly TRBD2 on 6 matching bases. The CDR3 extends over 16 amino acids. The V end was cut by 6 bases, the J end by 1 base, with 18 bases between. Germline V gene sequence: CDR1 SGHRS, CDR2 YFSETQ. CDR3 coding DNA: TGCGCCAGCACCCACGACGGGAGAGGCGGCACAGATACGCAGTATTTT. Encoded protein: CASTHDGRGGTDTQYF.